This T cell receptor beta chain was sequenced for a study of T cell repertoires in cytomegalovirus infection. Study-level information: Matching HLA type, along with CMV infection, was indicated by public TCR beta signatures.

TCRdb itself ran the reads through MiXCR, one entry per CDR3 protein. The data contain around 170,000 distinct CDR3 sequences, 17% of them seen just once; the ten biggest clones take up roughly a sixth. Per germline, CDR1 MNHEY and CDR2 SVGEGT. The length of the CDR3 is 14 residues. V lost 5 bases to trimming and J lost 3 bases, with 8 bases between them. This clonotype was detected a few times. The chain has TRBV6-2 or TRBV6-3 and TRBJ2-6; no reliable D call. The sequenced sample consisted of CD8+ T cells from PBMCs. The TCR sequence derives from a human donor in good health (CMV status not recorded). Some clones in this sample may be carry-over from other donors' samples. CDR3 loop: CASSQGYGANVLTF. The CDR3 nucleotides read TGTGCCAGCAGTCAAGGGTATGGGGCCAACGTCCTGACTTTC.